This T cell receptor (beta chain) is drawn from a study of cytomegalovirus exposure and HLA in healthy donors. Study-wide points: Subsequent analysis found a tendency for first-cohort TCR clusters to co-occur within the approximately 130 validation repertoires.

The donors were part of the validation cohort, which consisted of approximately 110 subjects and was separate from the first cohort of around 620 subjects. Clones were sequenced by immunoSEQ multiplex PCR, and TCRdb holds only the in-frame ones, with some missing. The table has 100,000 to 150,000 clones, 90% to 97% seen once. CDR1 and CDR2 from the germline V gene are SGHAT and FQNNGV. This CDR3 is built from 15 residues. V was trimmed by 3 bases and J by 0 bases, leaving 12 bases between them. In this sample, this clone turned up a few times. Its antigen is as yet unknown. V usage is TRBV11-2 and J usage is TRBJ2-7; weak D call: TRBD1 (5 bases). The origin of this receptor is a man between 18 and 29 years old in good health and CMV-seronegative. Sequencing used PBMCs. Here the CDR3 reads CASSLVGQGSYEQYF. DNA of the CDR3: TGTGCCAGCAGCTTGGTGGGGCAGGGCTCCTACGAGCAGTACTTC.